The clone carrying this TCR beta chain was detected once. Profiled with immunoSEQ multiplex PCR; TCRdb holds only in-frame clones, not every one. This sample yields 58,000 or so clones, of which 75% to 95% are seen a single time; 2% to 2.5% belongs to the top ten. Germline V gives CDR1 SQVTM, CDR2 ANQGSEA. CDR3 length: 13 residues. Trimming left V 6 bases short and J 2 bases short, with 11 bases between. This sample stems from a study of T cell changes during pregnancy in multiple sclerosis. The clonotype was recovered from a female donor in good health, enrolled as a control in a pregnancy study. Sequencing was performed on peripheral blood, taken in the first trimester of pregnancy. The J gene is TRBJ1-5, the V gene TRBV29-1; a possible D gene is TRBD1 (6 bases). The CDR3: CSVRQDRNQPQHF. CDR3 bases: TGCAGCGTAAGACAGGACCGCAATCAGCCCCAGCATTTT.